This TCR beta chain is from a study of blood T cell repertoires in COVID-19. The V end was cut by 2 bases, the J end by 7 bases, with 14 bases between. Germline CDR1 is LGHNA and CDR2 is YSLEER. The CDR3 spans 14 residues. Assay used: immunoSEQ multiplex PCR; TCRdb lists only in-frame clones, some missing. Among approximately 60,000 clones, roughly 92% were seen once, and the ten largest hold 2.9%. This chain joins TRBV4-3 and TRBJ1-1, with D maybe TRBD1 (6 bases). Sequencing used peripheral blood. This receptor was identified in a man between 70 and 80 years old with active COVID-19. The DNA of the CDR3 is TGCGCCAGCAGCCAATCCAAAATAGGGGGTGAAGCTTTCTTT. Protein product: CASSQSKIGGEAFF.